This TCR beta chain is drawn from a study of cytomegalovirus exposure and HLA in healthy donors. The CDR3 sequence is 14 residues long. The germline V gene has CDR1 SGHNT and CDR2 YYREEE (reference sequence). V was shortened by 4 bases and J by 5 bases, with 15 bases between the two germline ends. It was with 60 Vbeta and 13 Jbeta primers that the PCR ran. The assay was immunoSEQ multiplex PCR, and TCRdb's table has in-frame clones only and misses some. The table lists approximately 150,000 clones, about four fifths of them singletons, with less than 15% in the top ten. The chain is built from TRBV5-4 and TRBJ1-1; no definite D call. Sequenced material: PBMCs. The source of this sequence is a woman in her forties or fifties in good health and CMV-seronegative. CDR3 DNA sequence: TGTGCCAGCAGCGGGGAGGGTATACCAACTGAAGCTTTCTTT. Its protein is CASSGEGIPTEAFF.